This is a list of T cell receptor beta chains from one sample in a study of OX40 agonist ivuxolimab in advanced cancers. Clones were read by immunoSEQ multiplex PCR, and TCRdb kept only the in-frame ones, dropping some. Of over 70,000 clones in the sample, 80% to 90% were seen once. This specimen was CD4+ or CD8+ T cells sorted from blood, taken in a trial of the OX40 agonist ivuxolimab. The receptors here all came from an adult with an advanced solid tumor such as melanoma, head and neck, liver or kidney cancer. Each CDR3 is given with its conserved first and last residue. Each record gives: D gene, V gene, clone size, J gene, CDR3 protein, CDR3 DNA. D genes are given only for firm matches. Rows may omit the clone size; those that give it use once, few, many or a size class.

D: TRBD1; V: TRBV30; size: few; J: TRBJ2-3; CDR3: CAWSSRDREDTDTQYF; DNA: TGTGCCTGGAGTTCGAGGGACAGGGAGGACACAGATACGCAGTATTTT
D: NA; V: TRBV2; size: NA; J: TRBJ2-7; CDR3: CASARQQAYEQYF; DNA: TGTGCCAGCGCTAGACAGCAGGCCTACGAGCAGTACTTC
D: NA; V: TRBV5-6; size: NA; J: TRBJ1-5; CDR3: CASSSTGYQPQHF; DNA: TGTGCCAGCAGCTCCACCGGTTATCAGCCCCAGCATTTT
D: NA; V: TRBV6-5; size: few; J: TRBJ2-3; CDR3: CASSYGGAGTDTQYF; DNA: TGTGCCAGCAGTTACGGGGGAGCGGGCACAGATACGCAGTATTTT
D: NA; V: TRBV4-1; size: NA; J: TRBJ1-2; CDR3: CASSQEPGSNYGYTF; DNA: TGCGCCAGCAGCCAAGAACCAGGCTCTAACTATGGCTACACCTTC
D: TRBD2; V: TRBV5-1; size: NA; J: TRBJ2-2; CDR3: CASSLGGGKAGELFF; DNA: TGCGCCAGCAGCTTGGGCGGGGGAAAGGCCGGGGAGCTGTTTTTT
D: NA; V: TRBV5-1; size: few; J: TRBJ1-6; CDR3: CASSPTVGNSPLHF; DNA: TGCGCCAGCAGCCCGACCGTGGGGAATTCACCCCTCCACTTT
D: TRBD2; V: TRBV5-4; size: NA; J: TRBJ2-5; CDR3: CASSQPTSGGSETQYF; DNA: TGTGCCAGCAGCCAACCGACTAGCGGGGGGTCGGAGACCCAGTACTTC
D: TRBD1; V: TRBV29-1; size: once; J: TRBJ1-2; CDR3: CSVVLGWTGANYGYTF; DNA: TGCAGCGTTGTGTTGGGTTGGACAGGGGCTAACTATGGCTACACCTTC
D: NA; V: TRBV29-1; size: NA; J: TRBJ1-1; CDR3: CSVTSSTEAFF; DNA: TGCAGCGTGACCAGTAGCACTGAAGCTTTCTTT
D: TRBD2; V: TRBV5-1; size: NA; J: TRBJ2-2; CDR3: CASSLGVAGRTGELFF; DNA: TGCGCCAGCAGCTTAGGAGTAGCGGGGCGCACCGGGGAGCTGTTTTTT
D: NA; V: TRBV2; size: NA; J: TRBJ1-2; CDR3: CASTRTDLTNYGYTF; DNA: TGTGCCAGCACACGGACAGACCTCACCAACTATGGCTACACCTTC
D: TRBD1; V: TRBV13; size: NA; J: TRBJ1-3; CDR3: CASSLGTGGYTIYF; DNA: TGTGCCAGCAGCCTCGGGACAGGGGGATACACCATATATTTT
D: TRBD2; V: TRBV7-7; size: NA; J: TRBJ2-1; CDR3: CASSASGGNNEQFF; DNA: TGTGCCAGCAGCGCTAGCGGGGGGAACAATGAGCAGTTCTTC
D: TRBD1; V: TRBV10-3; size: NA; J: TRBJ1-1; CDR3: CAIKGRGQGGTEAFF; DNA: TGTGCCATCAAGGGGAGGGGGCAAGGGGGGACTGAAGCTTTCTTT
D: NA; V: TRBV19; size: NA; J: TRBJ2-1; CDR3: CASSIGWEGEQFF; DNA: TGTGCCAGTAGTATAGGCTGGGAAGGGGAGCAGTTCTTC
D: TRBD2; V: TRBV6-5; size: NA; J: TRBJ2-7; CDR3: CASSLPRGGLYEQYF; DNA: TGTGCCAGCAGCCTACCCCGGGGGGGTCTCTACGAGCAGTACTTC
D: TRBD1; V: TRBV7-2; size: NA; J: TRBJ1-2; CDR3: CASSLDRGIGYGYTF; DNA: TGTGCCAGCAGCTTAGACAGGGGGATAGGGTATGGCTACACCTTC
D: TRBD2; V: TRBV5-6; size: NA; J: TRBJ2-2; CDR3: CASSLLLAGGHTGELFF; DNA: TGTGCCAGCAGCTTGCTTCTAGCGGGGGGTCACACCGGGGAGCTGTTTTTT
D: TRBD1; V: TRBV10-1; size: NA; J: TRBJ2-1; CDR3: CATWTGRNEQFF; DNA: TGCGCCACCTGGACAGGCCGCAATGAGCAGTTCTTC
D: NA; V: TRBV11-1; size: NA; J: TRBJ2-3; CDR3: CASSAIQGGTQYF; DNA: TGTGCCAGCAGCGCGATACAGGGTGGTACGCAGTATTTT
D: TRBD2; V: TRBV11-2; size: NA; J: TRBJ2-1; CDR3: CASSPSGGPYNEQFF; DNA: TGTGCCAGCAGCCCAAGCGGGGGGCCCTACAATGAGCAGTTCTTC
D: NA; V: TRBV7-6; size: NA; J: TRBJ1-5; CDR3: CASSLVGYDQPQHF; DNA: TGTGCCAGCAGCTTAGTAGGGTACGATCAGCCCCAGCATTTT
D: NA; V: TRBV11-2; size: NA; J: TRBJ2-7; CDR3: CASSLVAAFYEQYF; DNA: TGTGCCAGCAGCTTAGTCGCCGCCTTCTACGAGCAGTACTTC
D: NA; V: TRBV4-1; size: NA; J: TRBJ1-5; CDR3: CASSLRDDQPQHF; DNA: TGCGCCAGCAGCCTTAGGGACGATCAGCCCCAGCATTTT
D: NA; V: TRBV5-6; size: NA; J: TRBJ1-2; CDR3: CASSLNALLNYGYTF; DNA: TGTGCCAGCAGCTTGAATGCACTTTTAAACTATGGCTACACCTTC
D: NA; V: TRBV10-3; size: few; J: TRBJ2-1; CDR3: CAISTRREEQFF; DNA: TGTGCCATCAGTACTCGACGGGAAGAGCAGTTCTTC
D: TRBD1; V: TRBV2; size: NA; J: TRBJ1-1; CDR3: CASGDRANVNTEAFF; DNA: TGTGCCAGCGGCGACAGGGCCAACGTGAACACTGAAGCTTTCTTT
D: TRBD1; V: TRBV7-3; size: NA; J: TRBJ2-1; CDR3: CASSLLAGTGWNEQFF; DNA: TGTGCCAGCAGCTTACTGGCAGGGACAGGGTGGAATGAGCAGTTCTTC
D: TRBD1; V: TRBV5-6; size: NA; J: TRBJ1-4; CDR3: CASSARWTGQEKLFF; DNA: TGTGCCAGCAGCGCGAGGTGGACAGGGCAGGAAAAACTGTTTTTT
D: NA; V: TRBV28; size: NA; J: TRBJ1-1; CDR3: CASRVAGENTEAFF; DNA: TGTGCCAGCCGGGTAGCCGGAGAGAACACTGAAGCTTTCTTT
D: NA; V: TRBV4-1; size: NA; J: TRBJ2-7; CDR3: CASSQVLRGAIIYEQYF; DNA: TGCGCCAGCAGCCAAGTATTGAGGGGGGCCATTATTTACGAGCAGTACTTC
D: NA; V: TRBV5-1; size: NA; J: TRBJ1-2; CDR3: CASSLDSDYGYTF; DNA: TGCGCCAGCAGCTTGGACAGTGACTATGGCTACACCTTC
D: NA; V: TRBV7-9; size: once; J: TRBJ2-3; CDR3: CASSLGKTNTDTQYF; DNA: TGTGCCAGCAGCCTAGGGAAGACGAACACAGATACGCAGTATTTT
D: TRBD2; V: TRBV5-1; size: NA; J: TRBJ2-1; CDR3: CASSQSPGGNNEQFF; DNA: TGCGCCAGCAGCCAGTCGCCGGGGGGTAACAATGAGCAGTTCTTC
D: TRBD1; V: TRBV7-8; size: NA; J: TRBJ1-2; CDR3: CASSPRQGVNYGYTF; DNA: TGTGCCAGCAGCCCCCGCCAGGGGGTCAACTATGGCTACACCTTC
D: NA; V: TRBV7-2; size: NA; J: TRBJ2-4; CDR3: CASSLVEAKNIQYF; DNA: TGTGCCAGCAGCTTGGTCGAGGCCAAAAACATTCAGTACTTC
D: NA; V: TRBV5-5; size: few; J: TRBJ1-3; CDR3: CASTAWYFGASGNTIYF; DNA: TGTGCCAGCACTGCTTGGTACTTCGGTGCCTCTGGAAACACCATATATTTT
D: TRBD1; V: TRBV27; size: NA; J: TRBJ2-7; CDR3: CASRLSGTGYEQYF; DNA: TGTGCCAGCAGACTGAGTGGGACAGGCTACGAGCAGTACTTC
D: TRBD2; V: TRBV11-2; size: once; J: TRBJ2-3; CDR3: CASSTGTSGTDTQYF; DNA: TGTGCCAGCAGCACCGGGACTAGCGGCACAGATACGCAGTATTTT
D: TRBD1; V: TRBV19; size: once; J: TRBJ1-1; CDR3: CASSRQGESNTEAFF; DNA: TGTGCCAGTAGCAGACAGGGGGAGTCGAACACTGAAGCTTTCTTT
D: NA; V: TRBV30; size: once; J: TRBJ2-5; CDR3: CAWSVGLQETQYF; DNA: TGTGCCTGGAGTGTTGGCCTTCAAGAGACCCAGTACTTC
D: NA; V: TRBV14; size: NA; J: TRBJ1-5; CDR3: CASSQGWGSNQPQHF; DNA: TGTGCCAGCAGCCAAGGGTGGGGGAGCAATCAGCCCCAGCATTTT
D: NA; V: TRBV6-5; size: NA; J: TRBJ2-7; CDR3: CASSSLRQASSYEQYF; DNA: TGTGCCAGCAGTTCCCTACGACAGGCCAGCTCCTACGAGCAGTACTTC
D: TRBD2; V: TRBV12-5; size: NA; J: TRBJ2-3; CDR3: CASGLVRASGVDTQYF; DNA: TGTGCTAGTGGTTTGGTACGGGCTAGCGGGGTAGATACGCAGTATTTT
D: NA; V: TRBV5-1; size: NA; J: TRBJ2-7; CDR3: CASSLAGVVEQYF; DNA: TGCGCCAGCAGCTTGGCGGGGGTTGTCGAGCAGTACTTC
D: TRBD1; V: TRBV6-4; size: NA; J: TRBJ2-7; CDR3: CASRDSDRGPYEQYF; DNA: TGTGCCAGCAGAGATTCGGACAGGGGACCCTACGAGCAGTACTTC